This record concerns one T cell receptor (beta chain) sequence. A read error may account for a junction end that differs from germline. The data derive from a study of molecular identifiers for immune sequencing clone quantification. Previously published methods and listed TCR primers were used for the bulk TCR libraries. Via MiXCR, TCRdb re-called the PCR reads, giving one row per CDR3 protein. The sample records approximately 670,000 distinct CDR3 sequences, approximately 20% being singletons. This clonotype was obtained from a human donor in good health. Some libraries in this study had Jurkat cell RNA spiked in. The sample was naive CD8+ T cells from blood, with Jurkat cell RNA spiked in. The subset denotes: FACS-sorted CD8+CD4-CCR7+CD45RA+ naive T cells.

The CDR3 region has the DNA TGTGCCTGCAGTCGACTTAGCGGGAGCTTAGTCACCGGGGAGCTGTTTTTT. Protein sequence: CACSRLSGSLVTGELFF. The chain carries TRBV28 and TRBJ2-2, with TRBD2 identical over 9 bases. Germline values: CDR1 MDHEN, CDR2 SYDVKM. The CDR3 has 17 amino acids.